This T cell receptor (beta chain) was sequenced during a study of technical replicates of blood from a few donors. This table comes from immunoSEQ multiplex PCR, and its TCRdb copy is limited to in-frame clones, with some not included. The repertoire holds 80,000 to 95,000 clones, with 96% as singletons. CDR1 and CDR2 from the germline V gene are SNHLY and FYNNEI. This CDR3 region has 14 residues. After removal of 4 bases from V and 0 bases from J, the junction contained 2 bases not matched to a gene. The sample was T cells isolated from PBMCs. This chain uses TRBV2 with TRBJ2-7, with 8 bases identical to TRBD2. The TCR originated in a human donor in good health. The CDR3 spells CASSAGGASYEQYF. CDR3 nucleotides: TGTGCCAGCAGTGCGGGGGGGGCCTCCTACGAGCAGTACTTC.